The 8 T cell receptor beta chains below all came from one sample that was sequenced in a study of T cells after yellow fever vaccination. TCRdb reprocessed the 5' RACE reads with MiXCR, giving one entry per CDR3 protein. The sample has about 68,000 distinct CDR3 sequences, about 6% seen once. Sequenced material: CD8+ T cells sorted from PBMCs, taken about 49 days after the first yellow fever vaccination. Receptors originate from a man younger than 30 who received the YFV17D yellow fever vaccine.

Here the CDR3 DNA reads TGCGCCAGCTGTCCCTACGACAGTAGCAATCAGCCCCAGCATTTT. Amino acid sequence: CASCPYDSSNQPQHF. The chain employs TRBV5-1 and TRBJ1-5; tentatively, D is TRBD1 (5 bases). Germline values: CDR1 SGHRS, CDR2 YFSETQ. CDR3 length: 15 amino acids. V was pared by 7 bases and J by 0 bases, with 14 bases between.

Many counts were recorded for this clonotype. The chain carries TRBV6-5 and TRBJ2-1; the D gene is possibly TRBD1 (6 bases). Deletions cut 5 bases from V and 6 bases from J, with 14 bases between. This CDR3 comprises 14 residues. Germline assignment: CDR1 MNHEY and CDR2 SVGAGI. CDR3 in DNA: TGTGCCAGCAGTCCCGGGACACCTCTCAATGAGCAGTTCTTC. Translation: CASSPGTPLNEQFF.

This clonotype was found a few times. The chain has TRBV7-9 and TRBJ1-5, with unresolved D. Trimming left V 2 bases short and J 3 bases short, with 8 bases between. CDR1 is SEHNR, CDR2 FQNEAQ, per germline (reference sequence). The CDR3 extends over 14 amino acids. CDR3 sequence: CASSLTEDNQPQHF. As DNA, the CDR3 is TGTGCCAGCAGCTTAACAGAGGACAATCAGCCCCAGCATTTT. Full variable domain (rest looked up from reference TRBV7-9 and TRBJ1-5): DTGVSQNPRHKITKRGQNVTFRCDPISEHNRLYWYRQTLGQGPEFLTYFQNEAQLEKSRLLSDRFSAERPKGSFSTLEIQRTEQGDSAMYLCASSLTEDNQPQHFGDGTRLSIL.

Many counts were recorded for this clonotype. The CDR3 DNA is TGTGCCATCAATGAACCTAGCTCCTACGAGCAGTACTTC. Translation: CAINEPSSYEQYF. The chain employs TRBV10-3 and TRBJ2-7; D unresolved. This CDR3 contains 13 residues. The germline CDR1 and CDR2 sequences are ENHRY and SYGVKD. Trimming cost V 7 bases and J 0 bases, with 10 bases left between them.

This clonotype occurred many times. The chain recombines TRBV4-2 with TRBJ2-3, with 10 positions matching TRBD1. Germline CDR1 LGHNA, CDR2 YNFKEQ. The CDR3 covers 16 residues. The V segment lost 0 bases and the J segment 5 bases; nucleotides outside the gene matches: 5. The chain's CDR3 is CASSQDQRTGGDTQYF. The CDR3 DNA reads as TGTGCCAGCAGCCAAGATCAGCGGACAGGGGGAGATACGCAGTATTTT.

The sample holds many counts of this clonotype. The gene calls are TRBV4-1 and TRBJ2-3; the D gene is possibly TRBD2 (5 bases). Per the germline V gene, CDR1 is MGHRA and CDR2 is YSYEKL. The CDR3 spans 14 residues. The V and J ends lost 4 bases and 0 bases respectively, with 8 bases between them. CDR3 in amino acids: CASSRGSSTDTQYF. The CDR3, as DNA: TGCGCCAGCAGCCGAGGGTCTAGCACAGATACGCAGTATTTT.

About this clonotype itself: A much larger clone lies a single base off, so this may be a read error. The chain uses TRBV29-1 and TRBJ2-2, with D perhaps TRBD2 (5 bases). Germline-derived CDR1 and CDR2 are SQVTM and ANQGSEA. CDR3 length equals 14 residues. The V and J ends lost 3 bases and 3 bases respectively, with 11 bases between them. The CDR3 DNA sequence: TGCAGCGTTGAGCAGGCGGAGGACACCGGGGAGCTGTTTTTT. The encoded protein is CSVEQAEDTGELFF.

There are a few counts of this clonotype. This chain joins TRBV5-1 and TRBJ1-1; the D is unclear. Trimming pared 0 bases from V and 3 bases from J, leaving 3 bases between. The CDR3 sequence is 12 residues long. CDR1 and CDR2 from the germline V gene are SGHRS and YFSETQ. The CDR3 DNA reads TGCGCCAGCAGCTTGGTAGACACTGAAGCTTTCTTT. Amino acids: CASSLVDTEAFF.